This is a list of T cell receptor beta chains from one sample in a study of T cells in narcolepsy. Data came from immunoSEQ multiplex PCR; TCRdb stores just in-frame clones and leaves some out. The sample carries about 24,000 clones, roughly 85% recorded once. The sample comprised memory (CD45RA-) CD4+ T cells from blood. The source of these receptors is a human donor in good health. Each CDR3 is given with its conserved first and last residue. The order of the fields is D gene, J gene, clone size, V gene, CDR3 DNA, CDR3 protein. A D gene is named only where the DNA matches it firmly. The size field is filled for only some rows; it gives once, few, many or a size class.

TRBD1 | TRBJ2-2 | . | TRBV6-4 | TGTGCCAGCAGTGGAACAGGGGGGATCAATCATCGGACCGGGGAGCTGTTTTTT | CASSGTGGINHRTGELFF
TRBD2 | TRBJ2-3 | . | TRBV12-5 | TGTGCTAGTCCAATAGCGGGAGGGCCCCGGACAGATACGCAGTATTTT | CASPIAGGPRTDTQYF
TRBD2 | TRBJ2-7 | . | TRBV9 | TGTGCCAGCAGCGTGGGACCCGGGACTAGCGGGTACGAGCAGTACTTC | CASSVGPGTSGYEQYF
. | TRBJ1-2 | once | TRBV7-2 | TGTGCCAGCAGCTTATTACAACTTAACTATGGCTACACCTTC | CASSLLQLNYGYTF
. | TRBJ2-7 | . | TRBV2 | TGTGCCAGCAGCAGGACTTCCACCTACGAGCAGTACTTC | CASSRTSTYEQYF
. | TRBJ2-1 | . | TRBV11-2 | TGTGCCAGCAGACCGTATACGAGGGGTCTAGTCGATGAGCAGTTCTTC | CASRPYTRGLVDEQFF
. | TRBJ1-6 | . | TRBV30 | TGTGCCTGGAGTGGGAATTCACCCCTCCACTTT | CAWSGNSPLHF
. | TRBJ1-2 | . | TRBV6-5 | TGTGCCAGCAGTCGCGACAGCTATGGCTACACCTTC | CASSRDSYGYTF
. | TRBJ2-2 | . | TRBV28 | TGTGCCAGCAGTCGTACTAGGTCGTCCAACACCGGGGAGCTGTTTTTT | CASSRTRSSNTGELFF
TRBD2 | TRBJ2-5 | . | TRBV7-7 | TGTGCTAGCAGCCCTAGCGGGATAGGGGAGACCCAGTACTTC | CASSPSGIGETQYF
. | TRBJ2-3 | . | TRBV5-4 | TGTGCCAGCAGCTTGGCAGCCGGGACTGTCCACACAGATACGCAGTATTTT | CASSLAAGTVHTDTQYF
. | TRBJ2-3 | . | TRBV10-3 | TGTGCCATCCGAGGAGGGGGCGGCACAGATACGCAGTATTTT | CAIRGGGGTDTQYF
TRBD2 | TRBJ2-1 | . | TRBV11-2 | TGTGCCAGCAGCCCTAGGCTAGCGGTCTACAATGAGCAGTTCTTC | CASSPRLAVYNEQFF
. | TRBJ1-1 | . | TRBV10-3 | TGTGCCATCAGTGAGGGCATGGAGTTGAACACTGAAGCTTTCTTT | CAISEGMELNTEAFF
. | TRBJ2-2 | . | TRBV29-1 | TGCAGCGTTGGGTCCTCGGTGTACACCGGGGAGCTGTTTTTT | CSVGSSVYTGELFF
. | TRBJ1-6 | . | TRBV28 | TGTGCCAGCAGTATAATTAGCTCACCCCTCCACTTT | CASSIISSPLHF
. | TRBJ2-6 | once | TRBV27 | TGTGCCAGCAGTTTATTTGGGGCCGCCGGGGCCAACGTCCTGACTTTC | CASSLFGAAGANVLTF
. | TRBJ2-1 | . | TRBV6-5 | TGTGCCAGCAGTCCCACCCTACAGGGTAGGGAGCAGTTCTTC | CASSPTLQGREQFF
. | TRBJ1-2 | . | TRBV7-9 | TGTGCCAGCAGCTCAATAGACGGCCCCGTGAAGTATGGCTACACCTTC | CASSSIDGPVKYGYTF